This TCR beta chain emerged from a study of OX40 agonist ivuxolimab in advanced cancers. Study-level information: The dose-escalation group included hepatocellular carcinoma, melanoma, renal cell carcinoma and head and neck cancer.

Sequencing was performed with immunoSEQ multiplex PCR; in TCRdb, only in-frame clones are kept and a portion is missing. Of about 91,000 clones detected, 87% appear once; the ten largest clones hold roughly 0.5%. V shed 1 base and J shed 3 bases, with 15 bases lying between them. Germline assignment: CDR1 SEHNR and CDR2 FQNEAQ (reference sequence). The length of the CDR3 is 16 residues. The specimen was CD4+ or CD8+ T cells sorted from blood, collected in a trial of the OX40 agonist ivuxolimab. The clonotype was recovered from an adult with an advanced solid tumor such as melanoma, head and neck, liver or kidney cancer. This chain uses TRBV7-9 with TRBJ1-2, with TRBD1 as a possible D gene (5 bases). CDR3 residues: CASSLGPGLGDYGYTF. The CDR3 DNA is TGTGCCAGCAGCTTAGGACCCGGACTGGGGGACTATGGCTACACCTTC.